This is a list of T cell receptor beta chains from one sample in a study of PD-L1 blockade in urothelial cancer. Clones were sequenced by immunoSEQ multiplex PCR, and TCRdb holds only the in-frame ones, with some missing. The sample has about 63,000 clones, roughly 80% seen once. Sample: PBMCs, taken around atezolizumab (anti-PD-L1) treatment. The receptors were gathered from a man between 70 and 80 years old with urothelial cancer. Both conserved end residues are part of each CDR3. Fields, in order: D gene, J gene, V gene, clone size, CDR3 length, CDR3 DNA, CDR3 protein. D genes are given only for firm matches. Clone size is given for some rows only: seen once, a few or many times, or a class if the clone is expanded.

D: -
J: TRBJ1-3
V: TRBV9
size: once
length: 17
DNA: TGTGCCAGCAGCGTAGGAGGAAACGACCCCTCTGGAAACACCATATATTTT
CDR3: CASSVGGNDPSGNTIYF

D: TRBD1
J: TRBJ1-5
V: TRBV4-1
size: many
length: 16
DNA: TGCGCCAGCAGCCCCGGGACAGGGTATAGCAATCAGCCCCAGCATTTT
CDR3: CASSPGTGYSNQPQHF

D: -
J: TRBJ2-5
V: TRBV5-4
size: -
length: 15
DNA: TGTGCCAGCAGCTTGGATTCGGGACTTCAAGAGACCCAGTACTTC
CDR3: CASSLDSGLQETQYF

D: -
J: TRBJ2-1
V: TRBV5-8
size: -
length: 17
DNA: TGTGCCAGCAGCTTGTTAGGGCGGGCGGTCCGTGTGGGTGAGCAGTTCTTC
CDR3: CASSLLGRAVRVGEQFF

D: -
J: TRBJ1-4
V: TRBV5-4
size: -
length: 14
DNA: TGTGCCAGCAGCTTAGATGTTAGTGATGAAAAACTGTTTTTT
CDR3: CASSLDVSDEKLFF

D: -
J: TRBJ1-2
V: TRBV7-2
size: -
length: 14
DNA: TGTGCCAGCAGCTTAGTCCAGACTAACTATGGCTACACCTTC
CDR3: CASSLVQTNYGYTF

D: -
J: TRBJ1-1
V: TRBV19
size: -
length: 14
DNA: TGTGCCAGTAGTATTAAAGCTCCGGGGACTGAAGCTTTCTTT
CDR3: CASSIKAPGTEAFF

D: TRBD1
J: TRBJ1-1
V: TRBV19
size: -
length: 15
DNA: TGTGCCAGTAGGAGACAGGGGGCGGGGAACACTGAAGCTTTCTTT
CDR3: CASRRQGAGNTEAFF

D: TRBD1
J: TRBJ1-5
V: TRBV2
size: once
length: 14
DNA: TGTGCCAGCAGTGCAGGACAGGTAGCTCAGCCCCAGCATTTT
CDR3: CASSAGQVAQPQHF

D: TRBD1
J: TRBJ1-1
V: TRBV19
size: -
length: 14
DNA: TGTGCCAGTCGGACAGGGGCCGGGAGCACTGAAGCTTTCTTT
CDR3: CASRTGAGSTEAFF

D: TRBD1
J: TRBJ1-4
V: TRBV5-1
size: -
length: 17
DNA: TGCGCCAGCAGATCGGACAGGGGGCTCACAACTAATGAAAAACTGTTTTTT
CDR3: CASRSDRGLTTNEKLFF

D: -
J: TRBJ2-5
V: TRBV25-1
size: -
length: 14
DNA: TGTGCCAGCAGTGAATATAAAGCGGTAGAGACCCAGTACTTC
CDR3: CASSEYKAVETQYF

D: -
J: TRBJ1-2
V: TRBV6-5
size: -
length: 14
DNA: TGTGCCGGCAGTTCCCCGCCACAGGGCGGTGGCTACACCTTC
CDR3: CAGSSPPQGGGYTF

D: -
J: TRBJ2-3
V: TRBV21-1
size: -
length: 17
DNA: TGTGCCAGCAGCAAAGCGGCTAGCGGGGCGTGCACAGATACGCAGTATTTT
CDR3: CASSKAASGACTDTQYF

D: TRBD1
J: TRBJ2-5
V: TRBV18
size: -
length: 16
DNA: TGTGCCAGCTCACCGGGACAGGGAACCAACCAAGAGACCCAGTACTTC
CDR3: CASSPGQGTNQETQYF

D: -
J: TRBJ2-1
V: TRBV6-1
size: -
length: 13
DNA: TGTGCCAGCAGTGAATTTACTCGTAATGAGCAGTTCTTC
CDR3: CASSEFTRNEQFF

D: -
J: TRBJ2-3
V: TRBV19
size: -
length: 13
DNA: TGTGCCAGTAGTACCACAGTGGCAGATACGCAGTATTTT
CDR3: CASSTTVADTQYF

D: TRBD1
J: TRBJ1-1
V: TRBV19
size: once
length: 13
DNA: TGTGCCAGTGGGAGACAGGGGAATGGTGAAGCTTTCTTT
CDR3: CASGRQGNGEAFF

D: -
J: TRBJ2-3
V: TRBV5-4
size: few
length: 14
DNA: TGTGCCAGCAGCTTGGACTCCAGCACAGATACGCAGTATTTT
CDR3: CASSLDSSTDTQYF

D: TRBD1
J: TRBJ1-2
V: TRBV11-2
size: -
length: 12
DNA: TGTGCCAGCAGCGCTACAGGGGTTGGCTACACCTTC
CDR3: CASSATGVGYTF

D: -
J: TRBJ1-1
V: TRBV7-9
size: -
length: 13
DNA: TGTGCCAGCGACAGATACCGGGGGAGTGAAGCTTTCTTT
CDR3: CASDRYRGSEAFF

D: -
J: TRBJ2-5
V: TRBV19
size: -
length: 13
DNA: TGTGCCAGTAGTATGGGGCCAGGGGAGACCCAGTACTTC
CDR3: CASSMGPGETQYF

D: TRBD2
J: TRBJ2-1
V: TRBV4-2
size: -
length: 18
DNA: TGTGCCAGCAGCCCTTCCTCGACTAGCGGGGACCCCTACAATGAGCAGTTCTTC
CDR3: CASSPSSTSGDPYNEQFF

D: -
J: TRBJ1-2
V: TRBV21-1
size: -
length: 13
DNA: TGTGCCAGCAGTTTTAAAGGGGGTTATGGCTACACCTTC
CDR3: CASSFKGGYGYTF

D: TRBD1
J: TRBJ2-7
V: TRBV7-2
size: once
length: 15
DNA: TGTGCCAGCAGCCTAGGAAGGGGGCGAGACTACGAGCAGTACTTC
CDR3: CASSLGRGRDYEQYF

D: -
J: TRBJ2-7
V: TRBV2
size: -
length: 15
DNA: TGTGCCAGCAGTCCAAGGACAGCCCGTCAGAACGAGCAGTACTTC
CDR3: CASSPRTARQNEQYF

D: -
J: TRBJ2-1
V: TRBV5-1
size: -
length: 13
DNA: TGCGCCAGCAGCATCCCAACAGAATCCGAGCAGTTCTTC
CDR3: CASSIPTESEQFF